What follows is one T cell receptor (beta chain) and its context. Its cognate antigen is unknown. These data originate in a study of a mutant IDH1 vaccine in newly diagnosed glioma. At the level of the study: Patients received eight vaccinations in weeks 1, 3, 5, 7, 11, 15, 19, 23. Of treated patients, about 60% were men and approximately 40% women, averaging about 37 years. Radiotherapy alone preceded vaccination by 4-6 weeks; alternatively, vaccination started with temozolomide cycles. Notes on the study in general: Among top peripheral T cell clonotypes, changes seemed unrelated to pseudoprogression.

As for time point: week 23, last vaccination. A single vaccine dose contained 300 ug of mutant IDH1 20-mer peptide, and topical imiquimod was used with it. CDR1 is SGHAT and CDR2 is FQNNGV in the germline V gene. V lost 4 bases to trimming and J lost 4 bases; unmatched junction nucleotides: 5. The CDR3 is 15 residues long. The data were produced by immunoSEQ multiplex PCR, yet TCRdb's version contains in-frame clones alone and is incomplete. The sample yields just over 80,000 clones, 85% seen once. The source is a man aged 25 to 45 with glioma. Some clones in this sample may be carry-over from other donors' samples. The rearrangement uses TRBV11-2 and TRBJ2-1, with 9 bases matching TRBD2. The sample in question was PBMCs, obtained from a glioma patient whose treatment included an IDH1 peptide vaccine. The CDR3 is CASSSSGTSYNEQFF. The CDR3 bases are TGTGCCAGCAGCTCTAGCGGGACATCTTACAATGAGCAGTTCTTC.